The next 3 T cell receptor beta chains were all read from a single sample in a study of T cell responses to AZD1222 COVID-19 vaccine. Profiling relied on immunoSEQ multiplex PCR, and the TCRdb table lists in-frame clones only, not all of them. The profile shows 100,000 or so clones, around 94% of them singletons. Sequenced material: peripheral blood, taken on day 0 of AZD1222 vaccination. Every receptor here comes from an adult in good health.

The rearrangement joins TRBV9 to TRBJ1-4, with D unclear. Germline V lookup: CDR1 SGDLS, CDR2 YYNGEE. This CDR3 is built from 12 residues. V was pared by 2 bases and J by 7 bases, with 6 bases between. For the CDR3, the DNA is TGTGCCAGCAGCGTCAAGGGTGAAAAACTGTTTTTT. Protein sequence: CASSVKGEKLFF.

The rearrangement joins TRBV5-4 to TRBJ1-2, with 7 bases identical to TRBD1. After removal of 4 bases from V and 7 bases from J, the junction contained 13 bases not matched to a gene. Germline V CDR1 and CDR2: SGHNT, YYREEE (reference sequence). The CDR3 is 15 residues long. This CDR3 is CASSDRQGRSLGYTF. For the CDR3, the DNA is TGTGCCAGCAGCGACCGACAGGGAAGGTCCCTTGGCTACACCTTC.

The V call is TRBV2, the J call TRBJ1-1; D remains unclear. The V gene lost 3 bases and the J gene lost 4 bases, with 12 bases spanning the gap. From germline, CDR1 is SNHLY and CDR2 FYNNEI. This CDR3 spans 14 amino acids. CDR3: CASSEGEFVTEAFF. In DNA, the CDR3 is TGTGCCAGCAGTGAGGGAGAGTTCGTCACTGAAGCTTTCTTT. The whole variable domain, remainder taken from reference TRBV2 and TRBJ1-1, is EPEVTQTPSHQVTQMGQEVILRCVPISNHLYFYWYRQILGQKVEFLVSFYNNEISEKSEIFDDQFSVERPDGSNFTLKIRSTKLEDSAMYFCASSEGEFVTEAFFGQGTRLTVV.